These T cell receptor beta chains were read from a single sample in a study of regulatory T cells in long-lasting Graves disease. TCRdb analysed the multiplex PCR reads with MiXCR anew, one entry per CDR3 protein. The data show approximately 360,000 distinct CDR3 sequences, roughly 20% seen once. The sample here was peripheral blood mononuclear cells (PBMCs), taken when the disease was refractory, from a patient treated with antithyroid drugs. These receptors came from a middle-aged woman with Graves disease. Each CDR3 is given with its conserved first and last residue. Fields, in order: V gene, J gene, CDR3 protein.

>TRBV20-1|TRBJ2-7
CSASRPFGSYTRDEQYF
>TRBV20-1|TRBJ2-1
CSALSGTPNEQFF
>TRBV6-5|TRBJ2-7
CASSYYLASGNLYEQYF
>TRBV28|TRBJ1-4
CASSHRIRGETTNEKLFF
>TRBV29-1|TRBJ2-7
CSVSSGSSYEQYF
>TRBV7-9|TRBJ2-2
CASSLAGHVANTGELFF
>TRBV10-1|TRBJ1-5
CASNQPQHF
>TRBV6-4|TRBJ2-3
CASSSSGLGGTDTQYF
>TRBV13|TRBJ1-1
CASSYRRNWGVHTEAFF
>TRBV30|TRBJ1-1
CACQMGHAEAFF
>TRBV7-9|TRBJ2-1
CASSLRRESHNEQFF
>TRBV29-1|TRBJ2-7
CSVEIGTGYEQYF
>TRBV5-1|TRBJ1-5
CASSLSDYSNQPQHF
>TRBV15|TRBJ1-1
CATSSKRTGGRNTEASF
>TRBV7-8|TRBJ1-2
CASSLGGTRYTF
>TRBV6-5|TRBJ1-3
CASSYGYLGSGNTIYF
>TRBV2|TRBJ1-5
CASSEEGGRLNQPQHF
>TRBV28|TRBJ2-3
CASSFPSSASGTDTDTQYF
>TRBV19|TRBJ1-1
CATYDREATEAFF
>TRBV7-2|TRBJ2-7
CASSLWGFYEQYF
>TRBV5-6|TRBJ2-7
CASSRWGQGGSYEQYF
>TRBV11-2|TRBJ2-7
CASSLGLAGGGVQYF
>TRBV28|TRBJ1-4
CASSSPGQGLPESELFF
>TRBV7-2|TRBJ2-7
CASSPRPTIRGSVGEQYF
>TRBV20-1|TRBJ2-7
CSALSPNSGRTFYEQYF
>TRBV11-2|TRBJ2-5
CASSARLVETQYF
>TRBV10-2|TRBJ2-2
CASSDGERTTGELFF
>TRBV28|TRBJ2-1
CAGQSGTGGNEQFF
>TRBV4-2|TRBJ2-2
CASSQDVGGAGLFF
>TRBV2|TRBJ1-6
CASSKTGGPNSPLHF
>TRBV5-4|TRBJ2-2
CASSLDRAANTGELFF
>TRBV5-6|TRBJ2-7
CASSLDYAGTSSYEQYF
>TRBV5-1|TRBJ1-5
CASSLGGTHQPQHF
>TRBV2|TRBJ2-3
CASSAQGTDTQYF
>TRBV7-9|TRBJ1-1
CASSLGGIAEAFF
>TRBV7-2|TRBJ2-7
CASSLYVGSYEQYF
>TRBV19|TRBJ2-2
CASSIKQTGGGGELFF
>TRBV7-3|TRBJ2-2
CASSFFWDDGTGELFF
>TRBV2|TRBJ2-5
CASSEARKETQYF
>TRBV7-9|TRBJ2-7
CASSSTLKGPYEQYF
>TRBV11-2|TRBJ1-5
CASSSQSQPQHF
>TRBV12-3/TRBV12-4|TRBJ2-3
CASSPGTGFRTDTQYF
>TRBV6-9|TRBJ2-7
CASSSGTREQYF
>TRBV28|TRBJ1-3
CASSFYTRDGNTIYF
>TRBV5-1|TRBJ2-4
CASSSGWGALNIQYF
>TRBV4-2|TRBJ1-1
CASSHSTGQMNTEAFF
>TRBV20-1|TRBJ2-5
CSAGQGETQYF
>TRBV11-2|TRBJ2-7
CASSLLRGTYEQYF
>TRBV30|TRBJ2-5
CAWSVSETQYF
>TRBV7-2|TRBJ1-1
CASSANTEAFF
>TRBV7-9|TRBJ2-2
CASSLARHTGELFF
>TRBV12-3/TRBV12-4|TRBJ2-7
CASRSGLASYEQYF
>TRBV7-3|TRBJ2-5
CASSPSGPLETQYF
>TRBV7-9|TRBJ2-2
CASSNRGRAELFF
>TRBV6-1|TRBJ1-1
CASSEALGHTPTEAFF
>TRBV19|TRBJ1-5
CASAGTRNQPQHF
>TRBV5-1|TRBJ1-3
CASSPAPWGGNTIYF
>TRBV3-1|TRBJ2-4
CASSQDGVKNIQYF
>TRBV6-4|TRBJ2-7
CASSEWEGPYEQYF
>TRBV10-2|TRBJ2-5
CASSVLAKGSETQYF